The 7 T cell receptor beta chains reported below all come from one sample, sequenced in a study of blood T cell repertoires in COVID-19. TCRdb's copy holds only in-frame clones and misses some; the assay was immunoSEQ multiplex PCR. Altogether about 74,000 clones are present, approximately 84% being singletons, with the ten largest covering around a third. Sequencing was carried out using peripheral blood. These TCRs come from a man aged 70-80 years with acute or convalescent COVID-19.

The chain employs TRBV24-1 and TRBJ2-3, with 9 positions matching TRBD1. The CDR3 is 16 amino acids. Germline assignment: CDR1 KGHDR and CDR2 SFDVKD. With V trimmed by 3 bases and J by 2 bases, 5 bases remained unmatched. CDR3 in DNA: TGTGCCACCAGTGATCCCGGGACAGGGCTCACAGATACGCAGTATTTT. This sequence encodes CATSDPGTGLTDTQYF.

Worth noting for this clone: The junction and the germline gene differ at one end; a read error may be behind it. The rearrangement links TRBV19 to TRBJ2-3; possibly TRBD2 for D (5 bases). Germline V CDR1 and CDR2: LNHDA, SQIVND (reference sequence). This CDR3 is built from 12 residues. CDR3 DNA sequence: TGTGCCAGTAGTAAAAACTTTCCCCCGAGGGATTTT. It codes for CASSKNFPPRDF.

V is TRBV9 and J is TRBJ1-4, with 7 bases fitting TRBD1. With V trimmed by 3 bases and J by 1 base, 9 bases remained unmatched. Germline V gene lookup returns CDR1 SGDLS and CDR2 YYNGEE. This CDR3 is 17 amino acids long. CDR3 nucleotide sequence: TGTGCCAGCAGCGCCGGCCCTAGACAGGGAACTAATGAAAAACTGTTTTTT. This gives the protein CASSAGPRQGTNEKLFF.

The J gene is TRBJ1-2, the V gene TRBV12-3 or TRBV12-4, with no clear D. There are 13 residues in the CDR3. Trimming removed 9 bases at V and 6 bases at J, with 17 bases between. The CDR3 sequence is CASSRGGRDGYTF. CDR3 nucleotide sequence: TGTGCCAGTTCTCGGGGAGGGAGGGATGGCTACACCTTC.

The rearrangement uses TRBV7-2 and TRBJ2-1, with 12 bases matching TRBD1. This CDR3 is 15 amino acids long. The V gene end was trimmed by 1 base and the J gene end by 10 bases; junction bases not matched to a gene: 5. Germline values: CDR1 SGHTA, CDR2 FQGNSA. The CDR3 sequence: CASSLGDRGRWEQFF. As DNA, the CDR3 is TGTGCCAGCAGCTTAGGGGACAGGGGGCGCTGGGAGCAGTTCTTC.

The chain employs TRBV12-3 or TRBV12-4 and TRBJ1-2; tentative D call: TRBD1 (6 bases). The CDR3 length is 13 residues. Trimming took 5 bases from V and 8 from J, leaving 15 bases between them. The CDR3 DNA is TGTGCCAGCAGTCTGGGGGCGCGGGAGGGCTACACCTTC. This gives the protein CASSLGAREGYTF.

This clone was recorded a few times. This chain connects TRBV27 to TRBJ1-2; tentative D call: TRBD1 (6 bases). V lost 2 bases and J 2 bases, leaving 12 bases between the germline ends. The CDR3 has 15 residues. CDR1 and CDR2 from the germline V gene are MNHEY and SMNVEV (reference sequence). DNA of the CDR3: TGTGCCAGCAGTTTAGACCCAGGGGCGAACTATGGCTACACCTTC. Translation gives CASSLDPGANYGYTF.